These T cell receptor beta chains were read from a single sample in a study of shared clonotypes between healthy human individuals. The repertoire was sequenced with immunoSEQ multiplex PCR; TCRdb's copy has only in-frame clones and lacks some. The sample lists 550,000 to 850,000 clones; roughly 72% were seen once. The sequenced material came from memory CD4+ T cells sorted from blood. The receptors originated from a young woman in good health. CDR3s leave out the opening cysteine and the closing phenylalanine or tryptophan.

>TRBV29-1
SVYRGPLNTEAF
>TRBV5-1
ASSEPGQGSYEQY
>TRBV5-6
ASSLRRTGGTTNEKLF
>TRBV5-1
ASSLASAGVTQTQY
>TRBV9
ASSAILYEY
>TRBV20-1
SAIFSDTQY
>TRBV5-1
ASRVGMNTGELF
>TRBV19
ASTPRVGQETQY
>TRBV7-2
ASRGAGTEQF
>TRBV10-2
ASSAVRDNQPQH
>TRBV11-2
ASSLGKAQWENEQF
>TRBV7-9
ASSKEVVGEKLF
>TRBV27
ASSFHGWPAF
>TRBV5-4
ASSLRGYGYT
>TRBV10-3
AISEVKDTQY
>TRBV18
ASSQGSGGEQY
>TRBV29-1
SVEDVNLRETQY
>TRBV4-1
ASSQEGGGGAYEQY
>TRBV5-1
ASSGSSSYNEQF
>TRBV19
ATNENYGYT
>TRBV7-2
ASSQDRLNTGELF
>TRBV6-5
ASSLQPESYEQY
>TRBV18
ASSATLTTGPYGYT
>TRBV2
ASSDWTEAF
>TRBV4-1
ASSPGQGVLGDTQY
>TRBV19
ASSIPGNGRTQY
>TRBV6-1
ASSLGLAGYT
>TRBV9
ASSVGDSNQPQH
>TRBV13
ASSYLGLAGGRTGELF
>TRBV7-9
ASSEQGIGTEAF
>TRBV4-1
ASSQDMGAGIQPQH
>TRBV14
ASSQGVDWGNWQETQY
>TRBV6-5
ATAGTGAEKLF
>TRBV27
ASTLAGDLGNEQF
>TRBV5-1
ASSIGLGYEQY
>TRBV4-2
ASSQPPSGRVIQQY
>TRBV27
ATRLAGDEQF
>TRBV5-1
ASSLVEGTGKT
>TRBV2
ASSYLAGGPYEQY
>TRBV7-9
ASSSQSQAF
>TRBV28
ASNQGAETDYGYT
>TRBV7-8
ASSSPLGSGSSYEQY
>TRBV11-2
ASSTRTSGDQETQY
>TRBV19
ASSRGQGVNEQY
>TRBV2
ASSGGFGLAVNIQY
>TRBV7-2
ASSPGGVWNEQF
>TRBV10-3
AISDYYGYT
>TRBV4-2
ASSQGFGEAGANVLT
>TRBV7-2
ASRKTSDGEQY
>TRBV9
ASSVRGEAGNTIY
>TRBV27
ASSFNRDSNQPQH
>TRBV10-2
ASSESHVDGYT
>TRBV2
ASSALGLGIEQF
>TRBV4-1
ASSQAGGNQPQH
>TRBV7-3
ASSLLGDEQF
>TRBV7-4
ASSRSNEQF
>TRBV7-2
ANARAGTFRGELF
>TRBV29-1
SVDGGPGGDEQY
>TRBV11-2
ASSLEGAGSSEQF
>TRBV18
ASSPRTGGEHEQY